One sample yielded the 5 T cell receptor beta chains listed below, sequenced in a study of blood T cells in healthy people across ages. Next came a second PCR, run for about 7 to 11 cycles, which used a sample-barcoded 5' primer along with a J-beta primer mix. TCRdb reanalysed the 5' RACE reads using MiXCR and keeps one entry per CDR3 protein. The data contain 800,000 to 900,000 distinct CDR3 sequences, under 80% of them singletons. Material for sequencing was blood. These receptors all come from a man aged 25-45 years in good health.

This clonotype came up a few times. The chain has TRBV28 and TRBJ2-5; 10 bases match TRBD1. In germline, CDR1 is MDHEN, CDR2 SYDVKM. Trimming at V came to 7 bases and at J to 13 bases, leaving 15 bases not matched to a gene. The CDR3 runs 14 residues. The CDR3 protein is CASTITARQGAMYF. Written as DNA, the CDR3 is TGTGCCAGCACGATCACAGCGCGACAGGGGGCTATGTACTTC. The variable domain in full, completed from reference TRBV28 and TRBJ2-5, reads DVKVTQSSRYLVKRTGEKVFLECVQDMDHENMFWYRQDPGLGLRLIYFSYDVKMKEKGDIPEGYSVSREKKERFSLILESASTNQTSMYLCASTITARQGAMYFGPGTRLLVL.

This clonotype was detected a few times. The V gene is TRBV2, the J gene TRBJ2-3, with D hard to call. Deletions cut 2 bases from V and 6 bases from J, with 24 bases between. CDR3 length equals 18 residues. Germline lookup yields CDR1 SNHLY and CDR2 FYNNEI. CDR3 sequence (DNA): TGTGCCAGCAGTGAAACCGTGTATCGGCAGTGGGATAGGGATACGCAGTATTTT. This sequence encodes CASSETVYRQWDRDTQYF. Looking up the rest from reference TRBV2 and TRBJ2-3 gives the full variable domain: EPEVTQTPSHQVTQMGQEVILRCVPISNHLYFYWYRQILGQKVEFLVSFYNNEISEKSEIFDDQFSVERPDGSNFTLKIRSTKLEDSAMYFCASSETVYRQWDRDTQYFGPGTRLTVL.

The rearrangement links TRBV9 to TRBJ2-3; 7 positions match TRBD1. The germline gives CDR1 SGDLS, CDR2 YYNGEE. With 4 bases clipped from V and 4 bases from J, the junction kept 12 bases outside the gene matches. The CDR3 contains 16 residues. CDR3 nucleotide sequence: TGTGCCAGCAGCCGCCAAGGGACAGCCCCCCCAGATACGCAGTATTTT. Translated, it gives CASSRQGTAPPDTQYF.

About this clonotype itself: Its ends do not fully match the called genes, so a read error is possible. V usage is TRBV4-3 and J usage is TRBJ2-3, with D possibly being TRBD2 (5 bases). Germline V gene sequence: CDR1 LGHNA, CDR2 YSLEER. This CDR3 comprises 14 residues. The CDR3, as DNA: TGCGCCAGTAGCCCCCTCGGGGATTCAGATACGCAGTATTTT. Translation gives CASSPLGDSDTQYF.

This clonotype appeared a single time. The conserved phenylalanine or tryptophan normally closing the CDR3 is absent here, so this likely arose from a read error. This chain links TRBV29-1 with TRBJ2-7, with 7 bases matching TRBD1. CDR3 size: 14 residues. V was pared by 4 bases and J by 2 bases, with 8 bases of the junction left unmatched. From germline, CDR1 is SQVTM and CDR2 ANQGSEA. Here the CDR3 reads CSVAPRGSPYEQYY. The DNA of the CDR3 is TGCAGCGTTGCCCCCAGGGGGTCCCCCTACGAGCAGTACTAC.